This is a list of T cell receptor beta chains from one sample in a study of CD8+ T cells in alopecia areata. Clones were sequenced by immunoSEQ multiplex PCR, and TCRdb holds only the in-frame ones, with some missing. This table holds 200,000 to 250,000 clones, approximately 45% found once. The sample in question was CD4+ T cells sorted from blood, obtained around week 36, from a patient treated with tofacitinib. The receptors originated from a human donor with alopecia areata. The CDR3 runs from the conserved cysteine through the conserved F or W. D genes are given only for firm matches. Only some rows state a clone size, as once, few, many or a class for expanded clones.

d_call: TRBD1; v_call: TRBV18; clone_size: NA; j_call: TRBJ1-5; cdr3_aa: CASSTTGVGQPQHF; cdr3_nt: TGTGCCAGCTCGACAACAGGGGTGGGTCAGCCCCAGCATTTT
d_call: NA; v_call: TRBV2; clone_size: NA; j_call: TRBJ2-5; cdr3_aa: CASSDPPRAIETQYF; cdr3_nt: TGTGCCAGCAGTGATCCCCCCAGGGCTATCGAGACCCAGTACTTC
d_call: NA; v_call: TRBV14; clone_size: NA; j_call: TRBJ2-1; cdr3_aa: CASSTTPGMTEQFF; cdr3_nt: TGTGCCAGCAGCACAACCCCGGGAATGACGGAGCAGTTCTTC
d_call: NA; v_call: TRBV29-1; clone_size: NA; j_call: TRBJ1-4; cdr3_aa: CSVEGGTNEKLFF; cdr3_nt: TGCAGCGTCGAGGGAGGAACTAATGAAAAACTGTTTTTT
d_call: TRBD2; v_call: TRBV7-3; clone_size: NA; j_call: TRBJ2-5; cdr3_aa: CASSLTGTSGSSGETQYF; cdr3_nt: TGTGCCAGCAGCTTAACTGGGACTAGCGGGAGTTCAGGAGAGACCCAGTACTTC
d_call: NA; v_call: TRBV14; clone_size: few; j_call: TRBJ2-2; cdr3_aa: CASSQEMGYGELFF; cdr3_nt: TGTGCCAGCAGCCAAGAAATGGGCTACGGGGAGCTGTTTTTT
d_call: TRBD2; v_call: TRBV2; clone_size: NA; j_call: TRBJ2-3; cdr3_aa: CASRLQLAGGTDTQYF; cdr3_nt: TGTGCCAGCAGGCTCCAACTAGCGGGGGGCACAGATACGCAGTATTTT
d_call: NA; v_call: TRBV7-8; clone_size: NA; j_call: TRBJ2-5; cdr3_aa: CASSEGGVALGTQYF; cdr3_nt: TGTGCCAGCAGCGAAGGGGGTGTGGCGCTGGGGACCCAGTACTTC
d_call: NA; v_call: TRBV10-3; clone_size: few; j_call: TRBJ2-1; cdr3_aa: CAISDLFLYNEQFF; cdr3_nt: TGTGCCATCAGTGACCTCTTCTTGTACAATGAGCAGTTCTTC
d_call: NA; v_call: TRBV7-9; clone_size: many; j_call: TRBJ1-2; cdr3_aa: CASSLGGSSADYGYTF; cdr3_nt: TGTGCCAGCAGCTTAGGGGGGAGCAGCGCCGACTATGGCTACACCTTC
d_call: NA; v_call: TRBV5-1; clone_size: few; j_call: TRBJ2-5; cdr3_aa: CASSRDPIPLETQYF; cdr3_nt: TGCGCCAGCAGCCGCGACCCTATTCCTCTGGAGACCCAGTACTTC
d_call: NA; v_call: TRBV6-6; clone_size: few; j_call: TRBJ1-1; cdr3_aa: CASSPPTNKNTEAFF; cdr3_nt: TGTGCCAGCAGTCCACCGACAAACAAGAACACTGAAGCTTTCTTT
d_call: NA; v_call: TRBV7-2; clone_size: few; j_call: TRBJ1-2; cdr3_aa: CASSPQSDYGYTF; cdr3_nt: TGTGCCAGCAGCCCCCAATCCGACTATGGCTACACCTTC
d_call: TRBD2; v_call: TRBV7-9; clone_size: NA; j_call: TRBJ2-3; cdr3_aa: CASSSSSGRGGTQYF; cdr3_nt: TGTGCCAGCAGCTCGTCTAGCGGGAGAGGGGGTACGCAGTATTTT
d_call: TRBD2; v_call: TRBV19; clone_size: few; j_call: TRBJ2-3; cdr3_aa: CASDSGRAGDTQYF; cdr3_nt: TGTGCCAGTGATAGCGGGAGGGCCGGGGATACGCAGTATTTT
d_call: NA; v_call: TRBV4-1; clone_size: few; j_call: TRBJ2-7; cdr3_aa: CASSQDVKREQYF; cdr3_nt: TGCGCCAGCAGCCAAGATGTCAAGCGCGAGCAGTACTTC
d_call: TRBD1; v_call: TRBV10-3; clone_size: many; j_call: TRBJ2-1; cdr3_aa: CAISEGETGKIEQFF; cdr3_nt: TGTGCCATCAGTGAGGGTGAGACAGGGAAAATTGAGCAGTTCTTC
d_call: NA; v_call: TRBV11-2; clone_size: NA; j_call: TRBJ2-7; cdr3_aa: CASSEGSEQYF; cdr3_nt: TGTGCCAGCAGCGAGGGGAGCGAGCAGTACTTC
d_call: TRBD1; v_call: TRBV18; clone_size: many; j_call: TRBJ2-7; cdr3_aa: CASSPQGVSRNEQYF; cdr3_nt: TGTGCCAGCTCGCCCCAGGGGGTGTCGAGGAACGAGCAGTACTTC
d_call: NA; v_call: TRBV4-3; clone_size: NA; j_call: TRBJ2-5; cdr3_aa: CASSQAEGETQYF; cdr3_nt: TGCGCCAGCAGCCAAGCTGAAGGAGAGACCCAGTACTTC
d_call: NA; v_call: TRBV29-1; clone_size: NA; j_call: TRBJ2-3; cdr3_aa: CSARDGAGDTQYF; cdr3_nt: TGCAGCGCCCGGGACGGAGCGGGAGATACGCAGTATTTT
d_call: NA; v_call: TRBV6-5; clone_size: few; j_call: TRBJ1-4; cdr3_aa: CASSYAIATNEKLFF; cdr3_nt: TGTGCCAGCAGTTACGCCATCGCAACTAATGAAAAACTGTTTTTT
d_call: TRBD2; v_call: TRBV7-9; clone_size: NA; j_call: TRBJ2-3; cdr3_aa: CASSPHSGSGFTQYF; cdr3_nt: TGTGCCAGCAGCCCCCACAGCGGGAGTGGTTTTACGCAGTATTTT
d_call: NA; v_call: TRBV30; clone_size: few; j_call: TRBJ2-7; cdr3_aa: CASGVYEQYF; cdr3_nt: TGTGCCTCGGGAGTCTACGAGCAGTACTTC
d_call: NA; v_call: TRBV29-1; clone_size: NA; j_call: TRBJ2-1; cdr3_aa: CSSDRNDYNEQFF; cdr3_nt: TGCAGCTCAGACAGGAACGACTACAATGAGCAGTTCTTC
d_call: TRBD1; v_call: TRBV30; clone_size: NA; j_call: TRBJ2-7; cdr3_aa: CAWSYRGLGEQYF; cdr3_nt: TGTGCCTGGAGTTACAGGGGGCTTGGCGAGCAGTACTTC
d_call: NA; v_call: TRBV5-7; clone_size: NA; j_call: TRBJ2-1; cdr3_aa: CASSLDRASYNEQFF; cdr3_nt: TGTGCCAGCAGCTTGGACAGGGCCTCCTACAATGAGCAGTTCTTC
d_call: TRBD2; v_call: TRBV2; clone_size: NA; j_call: TRBJ2-5; cdr3_aa: CASIAGEKTQYF; cdr3_nt: TGTGCCAGCATAGCGGGAGAAAAGACCCAGTACTTC
d_call: TRBD1; v_call: TRBV2; clone_size: NA; j_call: TRBJ1-5; cdr3_aa: CASRDRHNQPQHF; cdr3_nt: TGTGCCAGCAGGGACAGGCACAATCAGCCCCAGCATTTT
d_call: TRBD2; v_call: TRBV30; clone_size: few; j_call: TRBJ2-3; cdr3_aa: CAWSESGSLADTQYF; cdr3_nt: TGTGCCTGGAGTGAGAGCGGGAGCCTCGCAGATACGCAGTATTTT